Each of the 14 T cell receptor beta chains below was sequenced from the same sample in a study of OX40 agonist ivuxolimab in advanced cancers. Clones were read by immunoSEQ multiplex PCR, and TCRdb kept only the in-frame ones, dropping some. The sample contains approximately 68,000 clones, 85% to 90% of which appear only once. Sequenced material: CD4+ or CD8+ T cells sorted from blood, taken in a trial of the OX40 agonist ivuxolimab. Receptors were obtained from an adult with an advanced solid tumor such as melanoma, head and neck, liver or kidney cancer.

The V and J genes are TRBV7-2 and TRBJ1-4; D is possibly TRBD1 (6 bases). The CDR3 totals 15 residues. Trimming took 1 base from V and 6 from J, leaving 12 bases between them. Germline V CDR1 and CDR2: SGHTA, FQGNSA. This CDR3 reads CASSLEVQGDEKLFF. CDR3 DNA: TGTGCCAGCAGCTTAGAGGTACAGGGCGATGAAAAACTGTTTTTT.

The V call is TRBV11-2, the J call TRBJ2-3; 9 bases map to TRBD2. This CDR3 comprises 16 residues. Germline assignment: CDR1 SGHAT and CDR2 FQNNGV. V dropped 2 bases and J dropped 1; count of bases not matched to a gene: 4. DNA for the CDR3: TGTGCCAGCAGCTTAATGGCGGGGGGGGGCACAGATACGCAGTATTTT. Its protein is CASSLMAGGGTDTQYF.

This chain joins TRBV19 and TRBJ1-5; no definite D call. This CDR3 contains 13 residues. Trimming stripped 6 bases from V and 4 bases from J, with 10 bases between. Germline V CDR1 and CDR2: LNHDA, SQIVND (reference sequence). The CDR3: CASRAILNQPQHF. CDR3 DNA: TGTGCCAGTAGGGCGATTTTAAATCAGCCCCAGCATTTT. Full variable domain (missing parts from reference TRBV19 and TRBJ1-5): DGGITQSPKYLFRKEGQNVTLSCEQNLNHDAMYWYRQDPGQGLRLIYYSQIVNDFQKGDIAEGYSVSREKKESFPLTVTSAQKNPTAFYLCASRAILNQPQHFGDGTRLSIL.

The rearrangement uses TRBV4-1 and TRBJ1-4; D uncertain. This CDR3 has 12 amino acids. Per germline, CDR1 MGHRA and CDR2 YSYEKL. Trimming pared 8 bases from V and 8 bases from J, leaving 12 bases between. The CDR3 loop is CASANPGEKLFF. CDR3 bases: TGCGCCAGCGCCAACCCAGGCGAAAAACTGTTTTTT.

This sequence joins TRBV10-2 and TRBJ2-7; 10 nucleotides agree with TRBD2. V shed 6 bases and J 2 bases; nucleotides not matched to a gene: 7. CDR1 WSHSY and CDR2 SAAADI come from the germline V gene. The CDR3 consists of 15 residues. The CDR3 nucleotides read TGCGCCAGCAGGTCGACTAGCGGGCTTACCTACGAGCAGTACTTC. Translated, it gives CASRSTSGLTYEQYF.

The chain links TRBV2 to TRBJ2-2; 11 bases align to TRBD2. Germline V gene data show CDR1 as SNHLY and CDR2 as FYNNEI. Trimming took 6 bases from V and 6 from J; bases not matched to a gene: 0. The CDR3 totals 13 residues. The DNA of the CDR3 is TGTGCCAGCAGGACTAGCGGGGCCGGGGAGCTGTTTTTT. Amino acids: CASRTSGAGELFF.

The genes are TRBV10-1 and TRBJ2-1; 8 bases agree with TRBD1. The CDR3 is 14 amino acids. Germline values: CDR1 WNHNN, CDR2 SYGVQD (reference sequence). After removal of 9 bases from V and 4 bases from J, the junction contained 8 bases not matched to a gene. Here the CDR3 DNA reads TGCGCCAGTAACCCTGGACAGGGATACAATGAGCAGTTCTTC. Translating gives CASNPGQGYNEQFF.

The sample holds one count of this clone. The chain combines TRBV10-3 with TRBJ2-3; D ambiguous. Trimming pared 4 bases from V and 0 bases from J, leaving 8 bases between. The CDR3 is made up of 14 amino acids. Looked up from germline, CDR1 is ENHRY and CDR2 is SYGVKD. The CDR3 spells CAISATTSTDTQYF. The DNA of the CDR3 is TGTGCCATCAGTGCTACAACTAGCACAGATACGCAGTATTTT.

This sequence joins TRBV7-6 and TRBJ2-2; D uncertain. This CDR3 has 14 amino acids. CDR1 is SGHVS, CDR2 FNYEAQ, per germline. V was shortened by 1 base and J by 5 bases, with 8 bases between the two germline ends. The chain's CDR3 is CASSLVRSTGELFF. CDR3 DNA: TGTGCCAGCAGCTTAGTCAGAAGTACCGGGGAGCTGTTTTTT. Full variable domain (remainder filled in from reference TRBV7-6 and TRBJ2-2): GAGVSQSPRYKVTKRGQDVALRCDPISGHVSLYWYRQALGQGPEFLTYFNYEAQQDKSGLPNDRFSAERPEGSISTLTIQRTEQRDSAMYRCASSLVRSTGELFFGEGSRLTVL.

The chain joins TRBV11-3 to TRBJ1-3; TRBD1 matches at 8 bases. CDR1 is SGHNT, CDR2 YENEEA, per germline. This CDR3 comprises 14 residues. V shed 3 bases and J 3 bases; nucleotides not matched to a gene: 1. Here the CDR3 reads CASSFTGGGNTIYF. The CDR3 nucleotides read TGTGCCAGCAGCTTCACAGGGGGTGGAAACACCATATATTTT. The full variable domain, in which reference TRBV11-3 and TRBJ1-3 provide the parts outside the CDR3, is EAGVVQSPRYKIIEKKQPVAFWCNPISGHNTLYWYLQNLGQGPELLIRYENEEAVDDSQLPKDRFSAERLKGVDSTLKIQPAELGDSAVYLCASSFTGGGNTIYFGEGSWLTVV.

DNA of the CDR3: TGCGCCAGCAGCCCGCCTGACACAGATACGCAGTATTTT. Its translation: CASSPPDTDTQYF. The chain links TRBV5-1 to TRBJ2-3; D gene uncertain. Trimming shortened V by 4 bases and J by 2 bases, and 8 bases separated the two germline ends. CDR3 length: 13 amino acids. CDR1 and CDR2 (germline): SGHRS, YFSETQ.

This clone was recorded a few times. The J gene is TRBJ1-6, the V gene TRBV2; tentative D call: TRBD1 (5 bases). CDR1 and CDR2 from the germline V gene are SNHLY and FYNNEI. V was pared by 1 base and J by 8 bases, with 9 bases between. There are 14 residues in the CDR3. CDR3 residues: CASSEGQPDSPLHF. The DNA of the CDR3 is TGTGCCAGCAGTGAAGGACAGCCGGATTCACCCCTCCACTTT.

This clone was seen once. CDR3 in amino acids: CATSIDRRSGNTIYF. The CDR3 bases are TGTGCCACCAGCATTGATAGACGCTCTGGAAACACCATATATTTT. This sequence joins TRBV15 and TRBJ1-3; no firm D call. Per germline, CDR1 LNHNV and CDR2 YYDKDF (reference sequence). Trimming took off 4 bases at V and 0 bases at J, with 10 bases between the two ends. The CDR3 sequence is 15 residues long.

This chain connects TRBV30 to TRBJ2-6; the D gene could be TRBD1 or TRBD2 (5 bases each). The CDR3 is 17 amino acids. V shed 8 bases and J shed 2 bases, with 22 bases lying between them. Germline values: CDR1 GTSNPN, CDR2 SVGIG (reference sequence). CDR3 nucleotides: TGTGCCACCCGAAGGGGCAGACTAAGGACTGGGGCCAACGTCCTGACTTTC. Protein product: CATRRGRLRTGANVLTF.